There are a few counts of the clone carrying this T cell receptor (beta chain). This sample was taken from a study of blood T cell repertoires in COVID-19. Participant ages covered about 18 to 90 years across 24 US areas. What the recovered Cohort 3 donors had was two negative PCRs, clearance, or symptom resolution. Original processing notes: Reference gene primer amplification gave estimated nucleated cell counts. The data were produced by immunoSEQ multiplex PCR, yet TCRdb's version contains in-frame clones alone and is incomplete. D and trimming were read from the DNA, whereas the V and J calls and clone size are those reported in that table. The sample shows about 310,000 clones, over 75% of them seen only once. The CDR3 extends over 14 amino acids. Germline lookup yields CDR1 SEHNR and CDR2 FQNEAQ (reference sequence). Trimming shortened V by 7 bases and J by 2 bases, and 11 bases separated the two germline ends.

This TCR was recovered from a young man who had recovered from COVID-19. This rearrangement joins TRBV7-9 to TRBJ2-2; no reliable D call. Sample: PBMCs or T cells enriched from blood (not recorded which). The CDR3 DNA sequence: TGTGCCAGCATCCCCCTCCTCAACACCGGGGAGCTGTTTTTT. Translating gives CASIPLLNTGELFF.